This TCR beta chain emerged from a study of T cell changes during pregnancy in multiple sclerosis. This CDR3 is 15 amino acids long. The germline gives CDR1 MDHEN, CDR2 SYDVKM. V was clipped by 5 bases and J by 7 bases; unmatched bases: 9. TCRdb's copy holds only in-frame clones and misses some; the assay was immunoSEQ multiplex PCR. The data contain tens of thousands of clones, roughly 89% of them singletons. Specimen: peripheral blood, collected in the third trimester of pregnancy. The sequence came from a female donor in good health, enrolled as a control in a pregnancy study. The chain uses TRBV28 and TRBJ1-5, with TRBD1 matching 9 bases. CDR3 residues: CASSTPTGGRQPQHF. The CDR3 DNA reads TGTGCCAGCAGTACCCCGACAGGGGGTAGACAGCCCCAGCATTTT.